This T cell receptor (beta chain) came from a study of cytomegalovirus exposure and HLA in healthy donors (dated by TCRdb to the late 2010s). Regarding the research as a whole: An earlier analysis of approximately 640 of the donors reported roughly 270 Gb of sequence data and 100 million to 140 million unique TCR beta sequences from about 179 million T cells. Around 320 gigabases of sequencing data and 80 million or so unique TCR sequences were included in an early release covering about 600 HLA-typed donors. Of the roughly 400 genotyped donors, approximately 80% fell in the genetic ancestry cluster associated with self-reported Caucasian donors. The study aimed to test whether signatures of past pathogen exposure could be identified by cataloging public T cell receptors. The study profiled the T cell repertoires of 500 to 800 subjects by immunosequencing and related them to cytomegalovirus serostatus. In addition to the first cohort of 650 to 750 subjects, a separate validation cohort of some 120 different subjects was used. To predict cytomegalovirus infection status, the study brought together high-throughput TCR immunosequencing, statistical association of individual TCRs with disease status, and machine learning. In a later analysis, previously published TCR beta repertoires from 550 to 750 donors were re-analyzed and high-resolution HLA genotyping was added so that TCR occurrence patterns could be studied. The later analysis used no new phenotypic data to find candidate immune exposures, relying instead on TCR beta sequences and their occurrence across donors. An earlier analysis of some 500 of the donors used high-throughput TCR beta sequencing to judge whether each TCR beta V gene segment behaved as functional or pseudogenic. Donor age, sex, ethnicity and CMV serostatus were compiled alongside the repertoire data. In a later genetic analysis, genome-wide SNP genotypes for 398 of the 666 donors were used, and that subset was treated as a discovery cohort. All discovery cohort repertoires had been generated using a single sequencing platform. HLA typing included class I and class II loci at four-digit resolution. Typing coverage differed by locus: A, B, C, DRB1 and DQB1 were typed in roughly 629-640 donors, DQA1 in about 550, DPA1 in some 570, and DPB1 in about 450. Five DR-DQ haplotypes were handled as single units for association and clustering, since linkage in the cohort was strong. Among some 410 genotyped donors of the cohort, an average of approximately 220,000 unique TCR beta nucleotide sequences was sequenced per donor, of which about 18% were non-productive.

General study outcomes and caveats: A later genetic analysis associated a missense DCLRE1C variant with V-gene and J-gene trimming of TCR beta chains, and an independent cohort replicated the association. According to a later analysis, parvovirus B19, influenza, CMV and Epstein-Barr virus appeared linked to several top co-occurrence clusters. Most CMV-associated TCR beta chains appeared to be HLA-restricted in a later analysis, and the HLA associations seemed to be driven largely by CMV exposure. This cohort had only TCR beta chains sequenced, and the lack of alpha or paired-chain data limited which features could be detected. In a later genetic analysis, fewer N-insertions in productive TCRs were reported among donors in an Asian-associated ancestry cluster than the roughly 640-donor mean. Presence/absence analyses assumed roughly uniform sequencing depth across donors, an assumption that may not hold. The study listed approximately 150 TCR beta chains as associated with cytomegalovirus. In a later analysis, TCR association rates were found to vary across HLA loci, with the most associated TCRs seen for DRB1 alleles and the fewest for HLA-C alleles. In a later analysis, HLA-associated TCR beta chains showed more clonal expansion and lower generation probabilities than non-associated chains that were equally common. A cluster of highly shared sequence variants was judged likely to represent a technical artifact of the sequencing pipeline. The earlier analysis of approximately 590 of the donors excluded approximately 15 rarely observed V segments, including chromosome 9 orphons, because counts were too low. A further reported finding was that TCR beta sequences accurately predicted the HLA-A and HLA-B alleles for most subjects in the first cohort. In an earlier analysis of around 600 of the donors, most TCR beta V segments appeared in productive rearrangements about 87% or about 30% of the time, broadly matching IMGT annotations. In vitro tests confirmed that a few of the cytomegalovirus-associated TCR beta chains recognize cytomegalovirus antigens. HLA typing was unavailable for some donors at each locus, so association tests used only the typed subset. The classifier was reported to diagnose cytomegalovirus status with high specificity and sensitivity in both the original and validation cohorts. Some IMGT-functional V segments, including TRBV6-2 and TRBV6-3, could not be told apart with the 87-base-pair reads, so those segments were excluded. Assigning TCR associations to individual alleles was difficult when HLA alleles, especially DR and DQ, strongly co-occurred. Linkage disequilibrium might explain the correlated functional status among segregating V segments, but an unknown experimental factor could not be excluded. A later analysis associated approximately 17,000 TCR beta sequences with specific HLA alleles at a false discovery rate of 0.05. According to the authors, the approach could potentially be generalized to other disease states and immunological phenotypes. The only immune exposure information available for the cohort was CMV serostatus. Most TCR sequences were seen in very few donors, while some public TCRs were found in many individuals.

The CDR3 numbers 14 residues from cysteine through phenylalanine. Of all the DNA, just the CDR3 is kept, 42 bases in frame from base 1. V and J lose 4 bases and 3 bases, and a span of 10 bases separates them. The germline V gene (reference sequence) specifies LNHDA as CDR1 and SQIVND as CDR2. The cohort consisted of 600 or so healthy bone marrow donors. At the time of sampling, every cohort member was nominally healthy, though immune exposures that went unrecorded were likely present. The donor was CMV seropositive and was included in the group of 270 or so seropositive cohort members. Each donor provided a peripheral blood sample, and peripheral blood mononuclear cells were used for TCR beta sequencing. Genomic DNA extraction from the blood cell samples was performed with the Qiagen DNeasy Blood Extraction Kit. Points on this clone: The antigen it recognizes is unknown. No quality values exist for individual bases; no much larger clone is one base distant.

Library preparation used the immunoSEQ multiplex PCR assay. The multiplex PCR relied on a mix of 60 forward primers for TCR Vbeta segments and 13 reverse primers for TCR Jbeta segments. The CDR3 region of rearranged TCR beta genes was amplified from genomic DNA by a multiplex PCR assay. The amplified TCR beta libraries were sequenced on the Illumina HiSeq System as 87-base-pair reads. Concerning the study's data processing: A later analysis counted tens of millions of unique TCR beta chains across the 666 repertoires, and roughly 11 million of these chains were shared by at least two donors. Raw reads were error-corrected and collapsed into unique sequences by a nearest-neighbor algorithm in which closely related sequences were merged to remove PCR and sequencing errors. To assign V, D and J gene segments, CDR3 sequences were aligned to IMGT reference sequences. Each retained sequence needed at least a six-nucleotide match to both a V gene segment and a J gene segment. Rearrangements were classified as productive when the CDR3 lacked stop codons and remained in frame with V and J, and all other rearrangements were classified as non-productive. CDR3 was defined according to IMGT convention as the region running from the second conserved V-encoded cysteine to the conserved J-encoded phenylalanine. Sequences without an unambiguous match to a single V gene segment were excluded from the earlier analysis of about 630 of the donors. In an earlier analysis of several hundred of the donors, V segments were called functional above 56.7% productive rearrangements and were called segregating when the between-donor standard deviation exceeded 5%. A statistical classification framework was built for diagnosing cytomegalovirus status from the catalog of TCR beta chain sequences. In a later analysis, TCR nucleotide sequences were compared against IMGT/GENE-DB human TR gene sequences so that V and J genes could be assigned. A later analysis assigned CDR3 sequences and most-parsimonious VDJ recombination scenarios with the TCRdist pipeline. In a later analysis, each TCR beta chain was defined by its CDR3 amino acid sequence together with its V-gene family, and reads lacking a unique V-gene family were excluded. As a way to deal with suspected cross-contamination and a sequencing artifact, a later analysis dropped hundreds of nucleotide sequences that were highly shared and had low generation probability. For each public chain, a later analysis derived a clonal expansion index from normalized ranks of inferred template counts within each repertoire. Generation probabilities in a later analysis came from a VDJ recombination model fitted to out-of-frame rearrangements, and those results were checked against IGoR. Hypergeometric tests were used in a later analysis to score TCR-TCR, TCR-HLA and TCR-CMV co-occurrence, with a repertoire-size bias correction applied to the TCR pairs. In a later analysis, false discovery rates were estimated by permuting HLA or CMV assignments 20 times. In a later analysis, co-occurring TCRs were grouped using DBSCAN, and TCRdist sequence similarity was added for clustering within HLA-allele-positive subsets. Repertoires with fewer than 30,000 or more than 120,000 public chains were left out of co-occurrence clustering, as were about five repertoires with anomalous nucleotide sharing. The immuneACCESS repertoire file appears here via TCRdb, limited to in-frame rearrangements. These files lack a portion of the clones; in checked studies, under half of the deficit traces to unresolved V genes, and the cause of the others is not known. D and trimming were read from the DNA, whereas the V and J calls and clone size are those reported in that table. The sample profile shows under 120,000 clones; 50% to 65% of them were found once. Together, the top ten hold 3.8% of the sample.

The chain was built from TRBV19 and TRBJ2-4; the D gene is possibly TRBD2, with 6 bases matching. The sequenced sample consisted of PBMCs. This TCR came from a man younger than 40 in good health and CMV-seropositive. The CDR3 is CASSSQGGKNIQYF. Read as DNA, the sequence is TGTGCCAGTAGTAGCCAGGGAGGCAAAAACATTCAGTACTTC. Extended through the reference TRBV19 and TRBJ2-4 proteins, this CDR3 yields the full variable domain: DGGITQSPKYLFRKEGQNVTLSCEQNLNHDAMYWYRQDPGQGLRLIYYSQIVNDFQKGDIAEGYSVSREKKESFPLTVTSAQKNPTAFYLCASSSQGGKNIQYFGAGTRLSVL.